These 9 T cell receptor beta chains were sequenced from one sample in a study of T-cell memory formation after mild COVID-19. MiXCR, run by TCRdb on the 5' RACE reads, gives a single entry per CDR3 protein. The sample comprises 550,000 to 700,000 distinct CDR3 sequences, about a sixth of which are singletons, and around 13% rests with the top ten. The specimen sequenced was PBMCs or a T cell subset sorted from them (not recorded which). Receptors were obtained from an adult woman who had mild COVID-19 (a few samples of this study predate the infection). Cell type and time point are not known.

The V gene is TRBV4-2, the J gene TRBJ2-7, with D maybe TRBD2 (5 bases). The CDR3 totals 16 residues. CDR1 LGHNA and CDR2 YNFKEQ come from the germline V gene. V shed 0 bases and J shed 0 bases, with 12 bases lying between them. The CDR3 sequence: CASSQELRASSYEQYF. The CDR3 region has the DNA TGTGCCAGCAGCCAAGAGTTGAGGGCGAGCTCCTACGAGCAGTACTTC.

This clonotype was picked up a small number of times. This sequence joins TRBV3-1 and TRBJ2-7, with D possibly TRBD1 on 7 matching bases. The germline V and J ends were trimmed by 3 bases and 6 bases, with 18 bases remaining between them. The germline gives CDR1 LGHDT, CDR2 YNNKEL (reference sequence). The length of the CDR3 is 15 residues. The DNA of the CDR3 is TGTGCCAGCAGCCACTCACAGGGGAGGATCGGCGAGCAGTACTTC. This codes for CASSHSQGRIGEQYF.

CDR3 sequence reads: CASSQSDGRVGNEQFF. The DNA of the CDR3 is TGTGCCAGCAGCCAGTCCGACGGGAGGGTGGGGAATGAGCAGTTCTTC. V usage is TRBV3-1 and J usage is TRBJ2-1, with 8 nucleotides matching TRBD2. CDR1 LGHDT and CDR2 YNNKEL come from the germline V gene (reference sequence). Trimming cost V 3 bases and J 7 bases; bases outside gene matches: 11. The CDR3 totals 16 residues.

V and J are TRBV7-8 and TRBJ2-3; 8 positions agree with TRBD2. The J segment lost 6 bases and the V segment lost 0 bases, leaving 8 bases of the junction unmatched. This CDR3 is built from 16 residues. CDR1 and CDR2 from the germline V gene are SGHVS and FQNEAQ. The chain's CDR3 is CASSLAWSGGPDTQYF. The CDR3 DNA reads as TGTGCCAGCAGCTTAGCGTGGAGCGGGGGCCCGGATACGCAGTATTTT.

The chain has TRBV20-1 and TRBJ2-7, with TRBD1 matching 8 bases. The V segment lost 6 bases and the J segment 4 bases; nucleotides outside the gene matches: 5. This CDR3 comprises 12 residues. In germline, CDR1 is DFQATT, CDR2 SNEGSKA (reference sequence). The CDR3 reads CSADRGGYEQYF. The CDR3 DNA sequence: TGCAGTGCCGACAGGGGTGGGTACGAGCAGTACTTC.

In this sample, this clonotype turned up a few times. This chain uses TRBV10-2 with TRBJ1-2, with D possibly being TRBD1 (5 bases). This CDR3 region has 20 residues. V lost 0 bases, J lost 1 base, and 24 bases lay in between. CDR1 and CDR2 (germline): WSHSY, SAAADI. The CDR3 sequence is CASSESLGVGDPVRNYGYTF. CDR3 bases: TGCGCCAGCAGTGAGTCGTTGGGGGTAGGGGACCCCGTGCGTAACTATGGCTACACCTTC.

The chain links TRBV18 to TRBJ1-2, with a possible D match to TRBD1 (6 bases). The germline gives CDR1 KGHSH, CDR2 LQKENI. The germline V and J ends were trimmed by 4 bases and 2 bases, with 14 bases remaining between them. The CDR3 is made up of 15 amino acids. In nucleotides, the CDR3 is TGTGCCAGCTCACATTACAGGGAAGCCAACTATGGCTACACCTTC. Translation gives CASSHYREANYGYTF.

This sequence joins TRBV5-5 and TRBJ1-2; 7 nucleotides agree with TRBD1. Losses at the gene ends were 4 bases for V and 8 bases for J; bases not matched to a gene: 11. CDR3 size: 14 residues. Germline V gene data show CDR1 as SGHKS and CDR2 as YYEKEE (reference sequence). CDR3 loop: CASSLDRRTVGYTF. CDR3 bases: TGTGCCAGCAGCCTGGACAGGCGGACTGTCGGCTACACCTTC.

This clonotype was counted between two and nine times. The chain joins TRBV11-1 to TRBJ2-7, with D perhaps being TRBD1 or TRBD2 (5 bases each). V was cut by 5 bases and J by 1 base, with 12 bases left in between. CDR1 is SGHAT and CDR2 is FQDESV in the germline V gene (reference sequence). This CDR3 has 14 residues. CDR3 amino acids: CASSEGRISYEQYF. DNA of the CDR3: TGTGCCAGCAGCGAGGGACGGATATCCTACGAGCAGTACTTC.